These T cell receptor beta chains were read from a single sample in a study of blood T cell repertoires in COVID-19. TCRdb's copy holds only in-frame clones and misses some; the assay was immunoSEQ multiplex PCR. The sample has about 180,000 clones, approximately 83% seen once. The sequenced sample was peripheral blood. The receptors originated from a human donor with active or convalescent COVID-19. The donor label of this sample is uncertain. The CDR3 runs from the conserved cysteine through the conserved F or W. D genes are given only for firm matches. Size is omitted from some rows. Given values are once, few, many or a class for expanded clones.

v_gene	abundance	len	d_gene	j_gene	CDR3aa	CDR3nt
TRBV7-2	NA	15	NA	TRBJ1-2	CASSSRLGHNYGYTF	TGTGCCAGCAGCTCGCGACTGGGGCATAACTATGGCTACACCTTC
TRBV11-2	NA	16	NA	TRBJ2-3	CASSRLGTPNTDTQYF	TGTGCCAGCAGCCGACTAGGGACTCCAAACACAGATACGCAGTATTTT
TRBV29-1	NA	15	NA	TRBJ2-1	CSVDGGTAQDNEQFF	TGCAGCGTTGATGGGGGGACTGCCCAGGACAATGAGCAGTTCTTC
TRBV12-3/TRBV12-4	NA	13	NA	TRBJ2-1	CASSLGGSEAQFF	TGTGCCAGCAGTTTAGGCGGATCGGAGGCGCAGTTCTTC
TRBV2	NA	15	TRBD2	TRBJ2-1	CASSLSGGTYNEQFF	TGTGCCAGCAGCCTTAGCGGGGGGACCTACAATGAGCAGTTCTTC
TRBV6-1	NA	15	NA	TRBJ2-6	CASRHGGTGANVLTF	TGTGCCAGCAGGCACGGAGGGACTGGGGCCAACGTCCTGACTTTC
TRBV6-6	NA	15	NA	TRBJ2-7	CASSLIGRGSNEQYF	TGTGCCAGCAGTTTAATCGGCAGGGGATCTAACGAGCAGTACTTC
TRBV7-9	NA	14	NA	TRBJ1-5	CASSLAGGSQPQHF	TGTGCCAGCAGCTTAGCGGGGGGGTCTCAGCCCCAGCATTTT
TRBV6-1	once	13	NA	TRBJ2-1	CASSDVGWSEQFF	TGTGCCAGCAGTGATGTCGGGTGGAGTGAGCAGTTCTTC
TRBV9	NA	14	NA	TRBJ1-2	CASSVDPTRYGYTF	TGTGCCAGCAGCGTAGACCCAACTCGTTACGGCTACACCTTC
TRBV27	NA	14	TRBD1	TRBJ2-7	CASSLRDRGNEQYF	TGTGCCAGCAGTCTACGGGACAGGGGGAACGAGCAGTACTTC
TRBV3-1/TRBV3-2	NA	13	NA	TRBJ2-7	CASSQHGGDEQYF	TGTGCCAGCAGCCAACATGGAGGGGACGAGCAGTACTTC
TRBV12-5	NA	17	TRBD1	TRBJ2-7	CASADRGPGQKPYEQYF	TGTGCTAGTGCGGATCGCGGCCCGGGACAGAAACCCTACGAGCAGTACTTC
TRBV19	NA	18	TRBD2	TRBJ2-3	CASSIETSGRALTDTQYF	TGTGCCAGTAGTATAGAGACTAGCGGGAGGGCCCTCACAGATACGCAGTATTTT
TRBV6-4	once	16	NA	TRBJ1-1	CASSPGVSAPGTEAFF	TGTGCCAGCAGTCCAGGGGTATCGGCGCCGGGGACTGAAGCTTTCTTT
TRBV7-2	NA	16	NA	TRBJ2-7	CASSLDGGGASYEQYF	TGTGCCAGCAGCTTAGACGGTGGGGGGGCCAGTTACGAGCAGTACTTC
TRBV2	NA	18	TRBD2	TRBJ2-3	CASLRGRLAGQSTDTQYF	TGTGCCAGCTTGCGGGGGAGGCTAGCGGGCCAGAGCACAGATACGCAGTATTTT